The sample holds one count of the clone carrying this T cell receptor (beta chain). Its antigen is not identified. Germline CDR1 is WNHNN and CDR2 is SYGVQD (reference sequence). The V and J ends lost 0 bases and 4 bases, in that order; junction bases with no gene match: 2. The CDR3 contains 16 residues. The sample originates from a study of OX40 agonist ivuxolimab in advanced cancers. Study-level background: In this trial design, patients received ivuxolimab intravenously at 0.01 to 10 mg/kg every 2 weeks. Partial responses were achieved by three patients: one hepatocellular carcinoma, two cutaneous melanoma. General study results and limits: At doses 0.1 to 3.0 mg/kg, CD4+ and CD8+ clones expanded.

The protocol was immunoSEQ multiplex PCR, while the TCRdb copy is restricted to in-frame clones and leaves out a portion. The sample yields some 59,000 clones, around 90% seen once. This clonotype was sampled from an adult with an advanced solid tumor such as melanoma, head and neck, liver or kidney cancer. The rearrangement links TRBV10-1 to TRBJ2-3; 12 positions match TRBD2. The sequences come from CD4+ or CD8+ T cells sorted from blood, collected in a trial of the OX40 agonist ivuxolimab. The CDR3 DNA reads TGCGCCAGCAGTGAGTCGGCTAGCGGGGGGGCAGATACGCAGTATTTT. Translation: CASSESASGGADTQYF.